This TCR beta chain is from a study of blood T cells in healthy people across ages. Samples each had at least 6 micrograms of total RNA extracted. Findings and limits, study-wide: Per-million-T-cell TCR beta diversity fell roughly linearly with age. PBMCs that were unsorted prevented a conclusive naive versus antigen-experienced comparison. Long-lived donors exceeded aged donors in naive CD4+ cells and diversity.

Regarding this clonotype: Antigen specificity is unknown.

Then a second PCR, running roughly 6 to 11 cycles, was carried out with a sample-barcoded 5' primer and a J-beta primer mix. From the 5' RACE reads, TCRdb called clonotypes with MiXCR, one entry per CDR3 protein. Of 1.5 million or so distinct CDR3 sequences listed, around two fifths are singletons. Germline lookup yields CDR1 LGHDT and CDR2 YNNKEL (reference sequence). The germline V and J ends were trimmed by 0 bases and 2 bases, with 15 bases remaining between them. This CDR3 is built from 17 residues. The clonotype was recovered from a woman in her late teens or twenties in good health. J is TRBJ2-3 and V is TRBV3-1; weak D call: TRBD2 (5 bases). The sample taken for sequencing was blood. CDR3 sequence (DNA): TGTGCCAGCAGCCAAGATTACGAGGGAAGAACCACAGATACGCAGTATTTT. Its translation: CASSQDYEGRTTDTQYF.